A single TCR beta chain is shown here with its context. Its antigen specificity is not known. Base quality data are lacking; no much larger clone is found one base away. Measured from the cysteine to the phenylalanine, the CDR3 is 14 residues long. Here the CDR3 DNA is all that survives: 42 bases in frame from base 1. The record originates from a study of blood T cell repertoires in COVID-19 (dated by TCRdb to 2018 to 2021). For context, the study as a whole: Samples covering the acute and convalescent phases of COVID-19 were provided by collaborators in the United States, Italy and Spain. The material from the prospective study consisted of cDNA or gDNA derived from T cells, B-cell-depleted T cells, or PBMCs. The dataset comprised deeply sampled blood TCRbeta repertoires from subjects exposed to, actively infected with, or recovered from COVID-19. The repertoires were released in a freely available public database intended as a resource for research on the immune response to SARS-CoV-2. Samples came from the ongoing ImmuneRACE study (first 160 participants) plus 1,254 subjects from 6 global collaborators. A de-identified subject ID, COVID-19 status, age in years and sex were almost always included in the sample metadata. HLA class I and class II types, where available, came from metadata supplied by the sample provider rather than from assay-based typing.

Collaborating institutions collected whole blood in K2EDTA tubes following their own protocols. For TCRbeta analysis, collaborators shipped samples as frozen whole blood, isolated PBMCs, or DNA extracted from either of those sample types. General study outcomes and caveats: The amount of clinical and demographic metadata varied by source and participant and was provided uncurated.

TCRbeta CDR3 regions were amplified from genomic DNA by means of the immunoSEQ Assay, a bias-controlled multiplex PCR. In the original analysis: The number of nucleated cells in each sample was estimated from the amplification of reference gene primers within the assay. To quantify the absolute abundance of each unique TCRbeta CDR3 rearrangement, sequence reads were collapsed and filtered. For each sample, productive Simpson clonality was calculated as the square root of Simpson's diversity index over productive rearrangements. TCRdb took this table from immuneACCESS and kept in-frame rearrangements with V and J called. Such tables lack part of the clones; where checked against another copy, unresolved V genes explain under half of the gap, and the rest is unexplained. V and J calls and clone size are given by that table; D and trimming were obtained from the DNA. The sample data list just over 200,000 clones, and around 80% of these were observed just once. The leading ten clones occupy around 5.8% of the sample.

Specimen: peripheral blood. The chain couples TRBV21-1 to TRBJ1-6. TRBV21-1 represents a pseudogene. This sequence originates from an older woman with acute or convalescent COVID-19. The nucleotide sequence reads TGTGCCAGCAGCAAACTCTCGGGACTTTCACCCCTCCACTTT. The resulting protein is CASSKLSGLSPLHF.